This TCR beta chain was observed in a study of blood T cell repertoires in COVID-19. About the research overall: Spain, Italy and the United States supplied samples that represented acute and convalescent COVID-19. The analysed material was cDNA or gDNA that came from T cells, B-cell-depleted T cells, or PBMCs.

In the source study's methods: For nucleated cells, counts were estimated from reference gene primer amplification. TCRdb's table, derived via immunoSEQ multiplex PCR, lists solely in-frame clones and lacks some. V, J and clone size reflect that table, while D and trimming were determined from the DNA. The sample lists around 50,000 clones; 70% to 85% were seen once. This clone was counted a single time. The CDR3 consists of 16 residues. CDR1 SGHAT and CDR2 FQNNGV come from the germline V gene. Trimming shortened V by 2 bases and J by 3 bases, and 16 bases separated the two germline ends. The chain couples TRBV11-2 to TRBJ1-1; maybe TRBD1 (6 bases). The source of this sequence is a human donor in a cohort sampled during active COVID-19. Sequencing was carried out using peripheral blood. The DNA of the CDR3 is TGTGCCAGCAGCTTATTGGCCAGGGGAGTTTACACTGAAGCTTTCTTT. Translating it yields CASSLLARGVYTEAFF. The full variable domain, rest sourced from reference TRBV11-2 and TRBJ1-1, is EAGVAQSPRYKIIEKRQSVAFWCNPISGHATLYWYQQILGQGPKLLIQFQNNGVVDDSQLPKDRFSAERLKGVDSTLKIQPAKLEDSAVYLCASSLLARGVYTEAFFGQGTRLTVV.